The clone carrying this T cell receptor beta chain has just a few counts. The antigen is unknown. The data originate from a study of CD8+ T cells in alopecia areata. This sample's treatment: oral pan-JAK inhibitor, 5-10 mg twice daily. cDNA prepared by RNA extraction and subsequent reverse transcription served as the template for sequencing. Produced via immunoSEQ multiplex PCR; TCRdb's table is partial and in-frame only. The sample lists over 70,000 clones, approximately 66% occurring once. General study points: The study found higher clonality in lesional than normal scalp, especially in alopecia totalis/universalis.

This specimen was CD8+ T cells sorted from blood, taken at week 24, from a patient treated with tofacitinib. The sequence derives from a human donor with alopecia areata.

Here the CDR3 reads CASSMTGGTDTQYF. The CDR3, as DNA: TGTGCCAGTAGTATGACGGGGGGCACAGATACGCAGTATTTT. This chain uses TRBV19 with TRBJ2-3; weak D call: TRBD2 (6 bases). Trimming took off 3 bases at V and 1 base at J, with 8 bases between the two ends. CDR1 and CDR2 (germline): LNHDA, SQIVND (reference sequence). The CDR3 covers 14 residues.